The sequence of this T cell receptor beta chain was determined in a study of Graves' ophthalmopathy and Graves' hyperthyroidism. Study-level results: Clonotypes were expanded in thyroid at above 0.001 frequency, and most also appeared in blood.

This clonotype was counted ten times or more. The antigen remains undetermined. By definition, stable hyperthyroidism involved no ophthalmopathy within 18 months of follow-up. Aged 18 to 65, hyperthyroidism patients had been newly diagnosed, with under 2 months' duration. In this cohort, patients with other autoimmune diseases, uncontrolled infections, pregnancy or lactation were excluded. The CDR3 runs 16 residues. Germline CDR1 reads SQVTM; CDR2 reads ANQGSEA. With V trimmed by 4 bases and J by 4 bases, 11 bases remained unmatched. As the template, RNA transcripts were used to amplify TCR beta CDR3 regions. The first round was an RT-PCR with HTBI primers, and the second round was a multiplex PCR. TCRdb passed the multiplex PCR reads through MiXCR, listing each CDR3 protein once. The repertoire consists of about 400,000 distinct CDR3 sequences, with 20% to 25% occurring once and the leading ten covering around 3%.

This chain links TRBV29-1 with TRBJ1-1, with TRBD1 matching 11 bases. This sequence was found in a woman aged 18-29 years with stable Graves' hyperthyroidism. The specimen was peripheral blood. The CDR3 reads CSVVGGTGGWGTEAFF. CDR3 sequence (DNA): TGCAGCGTTGTAGGGGGGACAGGGGGATGGGGCACTGAAGCTTTCTTT.